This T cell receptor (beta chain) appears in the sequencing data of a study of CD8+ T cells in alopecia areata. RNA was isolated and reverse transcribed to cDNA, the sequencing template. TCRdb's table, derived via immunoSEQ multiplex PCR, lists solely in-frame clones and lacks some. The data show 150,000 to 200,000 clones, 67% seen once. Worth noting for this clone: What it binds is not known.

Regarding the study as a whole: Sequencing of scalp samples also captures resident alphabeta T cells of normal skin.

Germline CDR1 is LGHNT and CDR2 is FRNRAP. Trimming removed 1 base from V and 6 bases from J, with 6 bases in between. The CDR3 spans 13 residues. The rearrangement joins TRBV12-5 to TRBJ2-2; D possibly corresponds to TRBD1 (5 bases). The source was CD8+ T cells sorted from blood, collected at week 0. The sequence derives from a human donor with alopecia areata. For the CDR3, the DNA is TGTGCTAGTGGTTTGGCAGGGCCCGGGGAGCTGTTTTTT. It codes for CASGLAGPGELFF. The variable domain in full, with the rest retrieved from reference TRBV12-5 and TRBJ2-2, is DARVTQTPRHKVTEMGQEVTMRCQPILGHNTVFWYRQTMMQGLELLAYFRNRAPLDDSGMPKDRFSAEMPDATLATLKIQPSEPRDSAVYFCASGLAGPGELFFGEGSRLTVL.